This is a list of T cell receptor beta chains from one sample in a study of regulatory T cells in long-lasting Graves disease. TCRdb reprocessed the multiplex PCR reads with MiXCR, giving one entry per CDR3 protein. The sample lists about 470,000 distinct CDR3 sequences; under 15% were seen once. These data also featured in a second study, about T cells in Graves' hyperthyroidism and ophthalmopathy.

Sample: peripheral blood mononuclear cells (PBMCs), taken at new diagnosis, from a patient treated with antithyroid drugs. These receptor sequences come from a woman in her thirties with Graves disease. CDR3s include the opening cysteine and the closing phenylalanine or tryptophan.

>TRBV10-3
CAIRSQGSNQPQHF
>TRBV29-1
CSVVADRVFF
>TRBV20-1
CSAGPRDTYEQYF
>TRBV6-1
CASRDRGNQPQHF
>TRBV7-9
CASSRDRVGSNQPQHF
>TRBV27
CASSSRETSSYNEQFF
>TRBV12-3/TRBV12-4
CASTLEVWRASTDTQYF
>TRBV18
CASSPRTSGNTDTQYF
>TRBV7-3
CASSLKGGYEQYF
>TRBV6-2/TRBV6-3
CASSSRTQYF
>TRBV5-1
CASSLEGGSGNTIYF
>TRBV4-1
CARIRGRDPDTQYF
>TRBV6-1
CASRHRRQGHAGELFF
>TRBV11-2
CASSPQTKLMAWEQYF
>TRBV18
CASSPWDGGPNEKLFF
>TRBV9
CASSVDHRGSSIADTQYF
>TRBV27
CASTPAGGVETQYF
>TRBV7-9
CASSSWTSGRANNEQFF
>TRBV10-3
CATVGHPDTEAFF
>TRBV27
CASKPVNTGELFF
>TRBV19
CASSMWQQVEETQYF
>TRBV7-9
CASSLAVNNEQFF
>TRBV3-1
CASSPGTREPNEQYF
>TRBV11-2
CASSLFLPTDTQYF
>TRBV11-2
CASSPMDTQYF
>TRBV6-5
CASSYQSGYGGSYNEQFF
>TRBV5-1
CASSFDPRVTEGNTEAFF
>TRBV6-5
CASSYSAGGSYEQYF
>TRBV18
CASSLQGASEQFF
>TRBV7-2
CASGHPRTEQYF
>TRBV7-9
CASSSPGLAGQETQYF
>TRBV28
CASSLAPRRGEQFF
>TRBV12-3/TRBV12-4
CASSLSQYEQYF
>TRBV30
CAWSRERSEAFF
>TRBV6-1
CASSEAPRHQPQHF
>TRBV14
CASSAWTGSEAFF
>TRBV27
CASSFLGRFGETQYF
>TRBV11-2
CASSSGTKNIQYF
>TRBV6-1
CASSEVTGRPAANVLTF
>TRBV9
CASSQEGGELFF
>TRBV18
CASSPYREPAEYSPLHF
>TRBV5-1
CASSYGTGSNQPQHF
>TRBV12-3/TRBV12-4
CASSLSWRPDYEQYF